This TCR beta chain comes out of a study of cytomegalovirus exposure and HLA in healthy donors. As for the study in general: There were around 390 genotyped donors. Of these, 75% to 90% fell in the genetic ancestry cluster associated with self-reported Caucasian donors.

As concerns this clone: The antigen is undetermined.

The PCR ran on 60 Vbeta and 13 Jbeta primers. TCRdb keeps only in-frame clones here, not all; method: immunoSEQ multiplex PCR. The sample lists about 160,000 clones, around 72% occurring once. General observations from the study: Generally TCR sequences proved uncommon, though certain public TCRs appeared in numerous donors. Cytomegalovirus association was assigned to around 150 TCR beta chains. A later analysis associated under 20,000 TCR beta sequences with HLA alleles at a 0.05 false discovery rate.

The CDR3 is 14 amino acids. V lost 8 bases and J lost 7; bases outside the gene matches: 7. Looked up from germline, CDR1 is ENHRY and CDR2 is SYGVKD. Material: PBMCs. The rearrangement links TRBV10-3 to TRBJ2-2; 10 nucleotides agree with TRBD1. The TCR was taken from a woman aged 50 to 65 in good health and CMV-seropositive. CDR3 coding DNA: TGTGCCATCGATCCGGGACAGGGGAACGGGGAGCTGTTTTTT. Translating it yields CAIDPGQGNGELFF.